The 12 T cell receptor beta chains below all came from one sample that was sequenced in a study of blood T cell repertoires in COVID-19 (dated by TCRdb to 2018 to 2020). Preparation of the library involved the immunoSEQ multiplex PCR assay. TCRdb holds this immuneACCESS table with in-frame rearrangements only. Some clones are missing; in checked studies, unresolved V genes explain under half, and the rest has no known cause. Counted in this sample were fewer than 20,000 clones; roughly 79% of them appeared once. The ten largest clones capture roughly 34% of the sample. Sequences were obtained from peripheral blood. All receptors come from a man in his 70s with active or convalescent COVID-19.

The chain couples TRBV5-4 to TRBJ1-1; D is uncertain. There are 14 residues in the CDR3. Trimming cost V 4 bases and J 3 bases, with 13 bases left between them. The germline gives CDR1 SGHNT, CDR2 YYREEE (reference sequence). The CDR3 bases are TGTGCCAGCAGCCCCGGGAGGGCCGACACTGAAGCTTTCTTT. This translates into CASSPGRADTEAFF.

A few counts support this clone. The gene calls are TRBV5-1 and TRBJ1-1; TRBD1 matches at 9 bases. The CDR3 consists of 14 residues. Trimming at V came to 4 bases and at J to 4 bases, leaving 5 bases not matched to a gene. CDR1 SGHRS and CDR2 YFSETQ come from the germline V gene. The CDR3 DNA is TGCGCCAGCAGCGCGGGACAGGGTGGCACTGAAGCTTTCTTT. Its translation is CASSAGQGGTEAFF.

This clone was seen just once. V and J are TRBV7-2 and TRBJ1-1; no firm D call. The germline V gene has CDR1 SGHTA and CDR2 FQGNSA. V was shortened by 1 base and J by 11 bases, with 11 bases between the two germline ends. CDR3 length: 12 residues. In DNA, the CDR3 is TGTGCCAGCAGCTTAGTGCGGGAGGTGGCTTTCTTT. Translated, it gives CASSLVREVAFF.

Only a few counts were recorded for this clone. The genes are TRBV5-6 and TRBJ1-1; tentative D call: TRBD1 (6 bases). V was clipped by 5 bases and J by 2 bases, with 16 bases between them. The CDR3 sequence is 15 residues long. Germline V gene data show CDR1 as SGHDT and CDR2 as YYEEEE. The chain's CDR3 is CASRPIGQQNTEAFF. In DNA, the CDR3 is TGTGCCAGCAGACCAATCGGACAGCAAAACACTGAAGCTTTCTTT.

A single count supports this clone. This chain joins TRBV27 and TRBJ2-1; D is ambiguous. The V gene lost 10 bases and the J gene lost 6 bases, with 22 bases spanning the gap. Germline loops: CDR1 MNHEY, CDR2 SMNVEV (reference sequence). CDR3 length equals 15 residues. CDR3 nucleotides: TGTGCCACCGTCGACGTGGGTGGGCCTACCAATGAGCAGTTCTTC. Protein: CATVDVGGPTNEQFF.

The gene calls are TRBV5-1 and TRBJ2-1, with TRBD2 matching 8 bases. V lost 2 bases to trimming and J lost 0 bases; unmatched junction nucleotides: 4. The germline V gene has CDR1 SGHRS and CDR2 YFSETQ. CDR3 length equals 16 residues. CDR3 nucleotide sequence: TGCGCCAGCAGCTTAATAAGCGGGAGCTCCTACAATGAGCAGTTCTTC. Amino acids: CASSLISGSSYNEQFF.

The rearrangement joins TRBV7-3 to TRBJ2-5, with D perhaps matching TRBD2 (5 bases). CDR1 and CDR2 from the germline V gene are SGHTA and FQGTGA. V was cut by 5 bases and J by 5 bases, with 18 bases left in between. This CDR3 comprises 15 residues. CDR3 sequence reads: CASSPGFGEGETQYF. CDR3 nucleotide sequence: TGTGCCAGCAGCCCGGGGTTCGGGGAAGGGGAGACCCAGTACTTC.

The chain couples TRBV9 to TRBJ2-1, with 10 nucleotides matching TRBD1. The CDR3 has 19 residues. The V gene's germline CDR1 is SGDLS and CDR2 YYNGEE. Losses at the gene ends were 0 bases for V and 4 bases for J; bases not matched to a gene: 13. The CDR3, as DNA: TGTGCCAGCAGCGTAGAGACAGGGGGCGCGTACGGTCCTTACAATGAGCAGTTCTTC. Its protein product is CASSVETGGAYGPYNEQFF.

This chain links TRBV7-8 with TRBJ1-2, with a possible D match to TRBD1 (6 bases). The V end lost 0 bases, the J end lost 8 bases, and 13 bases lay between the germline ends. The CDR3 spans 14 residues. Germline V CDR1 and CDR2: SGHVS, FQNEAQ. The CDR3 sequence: CASSLASGVGGYTF. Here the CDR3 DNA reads TGTGCCAGCAGCTTAGCCTCAGGGGTGGGAGGCTACACCTTC.

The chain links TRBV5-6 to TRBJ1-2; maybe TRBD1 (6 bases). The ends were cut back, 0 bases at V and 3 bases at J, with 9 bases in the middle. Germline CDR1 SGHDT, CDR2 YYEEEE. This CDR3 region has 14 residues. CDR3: CASSLGQVHYGYTF. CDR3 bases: TGTGCCAGCAGCTTGGGACAGGTTCACTATGGCTACACCTTC.

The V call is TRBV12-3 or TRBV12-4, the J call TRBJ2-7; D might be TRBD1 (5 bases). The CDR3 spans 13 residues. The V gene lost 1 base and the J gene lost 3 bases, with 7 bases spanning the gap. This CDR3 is CASSLGQNYEQYF. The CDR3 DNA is TGTGCCAGCAGTTTAGGACAGAACTACGAGCAGTACTTC.

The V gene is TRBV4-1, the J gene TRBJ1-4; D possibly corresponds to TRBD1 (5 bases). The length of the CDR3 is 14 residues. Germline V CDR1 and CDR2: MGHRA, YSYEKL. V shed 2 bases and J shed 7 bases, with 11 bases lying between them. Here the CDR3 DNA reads TGCGCCAGCAGCCAACCTCAGGGAGGTGAAAAACTGTTTTTT. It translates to CASSQPQGGEKLFF.